This T cell receptor beta chain was obtained from a study of T cell clonotyping in hematopoietic cell transplantation. Study overall: Pretransplant recipient samples were taken after cytoreduction. Study conclusions and caveats: Higher Inverse Simpson Index values in graft donor and pretransplant recipient predicted broader posttransplant TCR diversity.

Profiled with immunoSEQ multiplex PCR; TCRdb holds only in-frame clones, not every one. The profile covers about 76,000 clones, with roughly 95% appearing a single time and roughly 1.5% taken by the ten largest. Comment on this clone: The antigen is undetermined.

Stated time point: recipient sample about 28 days before transplant, after cytoreduction. V shed 4 bases and J shed 0 bases, with 11 bases lying between them. This CDR3 is 14 amino acids long. Looked up from germline, CDR1 is SGHNT and CDR2 is YYREEE (reference sequence). The clonotype originates from a woman aged 45-65 years with acute myeloid leukemia. Some clones in this sample may be carry-over from other donors' samples. This chain joins TRBV5-4 and TRBJ2-7; the D gene is possibly TRBD2 (5 bases). Sequencing used peripheral blood mononuclear cells, obtained before stem cell transplant. CDR3 protein: CASSPDWSSYEQYF. In nucleotides, the CDR3 is TGTGCCAGCAGCCCGGACTGGTCCTCCTACGAGCAGTACTTC. The entire variable domain, with the rest obtained from reference TRBV5-4 and TRBJ2-7, is as follows: ETGVTQSPTHLIKTRGQQVTLRCSSQSGHNTVSWYQQALGQGPQFIFQYYREEENGRGNFPPRFSGLQFPNYSSELNVNALELDDSALYLCASSPDWSSYEQYFGPGTRLTVT.